This T cell receptor (beta chain) was documented in a study of cytomegalovirus exposure and HLA in healthy donors. The CDR3 totals 14 residues. J gave up 5 bases and V 7 bases, and 11 bases lay outside the gene matches. Germline V gene lookup returns CDR1 SQVTM and CDR2 ANQGSEA. Whole-study findings and limits: Presence/absence analyses took donor sequencing depth as roughly uniform. As was reported, the HLA-A and HLA-B alleles of most subjects were accurately predicted from TCR beta sequences.

Points on this clone: Its target is not known.

The PCR used 60 Vbeta and 13 Jbeta primers. TCRdb keeps only in-frame clones here, not all; method: immunoSEQ multiplex PCR. The data show roughly 100,000 clones, over 80% seen once. Specimen: PBMCs. The chain uses TRBV29-1 and TRBJ2-1; 7 bases agree with TRBD1. This clonotype was obtained from a female donor in good health and CMV-seropositive. CDR3 loop: CSAPRQGYHNEQFF. Written as DNA, the CDR3 is TGCAGCGCTCCCAGACAGGGTTATCACAATGAGCAGTTCTTC.